This note documents a single T cell receptor beta chain sequence. Its cognate antigen has yet to be identified. Within one base of it there is no much larger clone, and no base qualities were kept. The sample comes from a study of blood T cell repertoires in COVID-19 (dated by TCRdb to the early 2020s). In the study overall: The collaborator samples originated in the United States, Italy and Spain and spanned the acute and convalescent phases of COVID-19. The repertoires were made available in a free public database intended to serve as a resource for research on the immune response to SARS-CoV-2. The samples were drawn from two sources: the first 160 participants of the ongoing ImmuneRACE study, and 950 to 1,500 subjects contributed by 6 global collaborators. Deeply sampled blood TCRbeta repertoires from subjects exposed to, actively infected with, or recovered from COVID-19 were included in the dataset. The material from the prospective study consisted of cDNA or gDNA derived from T cells, B-cell-depleted T cells, or PBMCs. Where available, HLA class I and class II types were obtained from metadata supplied by the sample provider rather than from assay-based typing. The sample metadata nearly always contained a de-identified subject ID, COVID-19 status, age in years and sex. Findings and caveats that apply to the study as a whole: The amount of clinical and demographic metadata varied by source and participant and was provided uncurated.

The immunoSEQ Assay, a bias-controlled multiplex PCR, was used to amplify TCRbeta CDR3 regions from genomic DNA. Regarding the original processing steps: The number of nucleated cells in each sample was estimated from the amplification of reference gene primers within the assay. To quantify the absolute abundance of each unique TCRbeta CDR3 rearrangement, sequence reads were collapsed and filtered. For each sample, productive Simpson clonality was calculated as the square root of Simpson's diversity index across productive rearrangements. Held by TCRdb, this immuneACCESS table contains in-frame sequences only and omits some clones. Under half of the omission traces to an unresolved V gene where checked; the cause of the rest is unknown. The DNA gave D and trimming, while V, J and clone size come from that table. The sample yields fewer than 300,000 clones; 87% were counted once. About 1.4% of the sample is taken by the ten largest.

V is pared back by 1 base and J by 1 base, with 13 bases lying between the germline termini. The germline V gene gives CDR1 as MGHRA and CDR2 as YSYEKL. Including cysteine and phenylalanine, the CDR3 has 16 amino acids. The DNA shown is the 48-base CDR3, in frame from base 1. A second Seattle source provided samples from volunteer blood donors who had recovered from COVID-19. Collaborating institutions collected whole blood in K2EDTA tubes following their own protocols. For TCRbeta analysis, collaborator samples were shipped as frozen whole blood, as isolated PBMCs, or as DNA extracted from either sample type.

The sample consisted of peripheral blood. The sequence links TRBV4-1 to TRBJ1-1; TRBD1 might be the D gene, on 6 matching bases. The sequence derives from a woman aged 40 to 50 who had recovered from COVID-19. The CDR3 region has the sequence CASSQAPLQGNTEAFF. The DNA sequence follows: TGCGCCAGCAGCCAAGCCCCTTTACAGGGGAACACTGAAGCTTTCTTT.